The 9 T cell receptor beta chains given below trace back to one sample, sequenced in a study of CD8 T cells in ankylosing spondylitis. Using its own MiXCR run on the 5' RACE reads, TCRdb lists one record per CDR3 protein. Of around 150,000 distinct CDR3 sequences in the sample, 15% to 20% are singletons; the top ten hold about 8%. Sequencing was carried out using blood, either unsorted or a sorted T cell fraction (not recorded which). These receptors all come from a male donor with ankylosing spondylitis or in good health (not recorded which).

This clonotype occurred many times. V usage is TRBV20-1 and J usage is TRBJ2-7; 9 bases map to TRBD1. V shed 7 bases and J 6 bases; nucleotides not matched to a gene: 10. Germline V lookup: CDR1 DFQATT, CDR2 SNEGSKA (reference sequence). The CDR3 loop spans 13 amino acids. The CDR3 sequence is CSEKGQGEVEQYF. Here the CDR3 DNA reads TGCAGTGAGAAGGGACAGGGTGAGGTCGAGCAGTACTTC.

The CDR3 nucleotides are TGTGCCTGGAGTGGGCACCTCCGGGGGGCCAAAAACATTCAGTACTTC. This translates into CAWSGHLRGAKNIQYF. The chain couples TRBV30 to TRBJ2-4, with a possible D match to TRBD2 (6 bases). CDR1 and CDR2 from the germline V gene are GTSNPN and SVGIG (reference sequence). This CDR3 has 16 amino acids. Trimming stripped 1 base from V and 1 base from J, with 14 bases between.

This clonotype occurred many times. J is TRBJ2-1 and V is TRBV28, with D maybe TRBD2 (5 bases). The CDR3 spans 11 residues. CDR1 MDHEN and CDR2 SYDVKM come from the germline V gene. Trimming stripped 3 bases from V and 9 bases from J, with 6 bases between. DNA of the CDR3: TGTGCCAGCAGTTTGAGGGTTGAGCAGTTCTTC. Residues: CASSLRVEQFF.

This clonotype was found many times. The chain has TRBV29-1 and TRBJ1-1; D is unresolved. The germline V gene encodes CDR1 SQVTM and CDR2 ANQGSEA. V lost 5 bases, J lost 0 bases, and 10 bases lay in between. This CDR3 has 13 amino acids. The CDR3, as DNA: TGCAGCGTTAAAAGACGCTTGAACACTGAAGCTTTCTTT. Translating it yields CSVKRRLNTEAFF.

This clonotype came up many times. The J gene is TRBJ1-1, the V gene TRBV20-1; D unclear. The ends were cut back, 2 bases at V and 1 base at J, with 5 bases in the middle. There are 12 residues in the CDR3. From germline, CDR1 is DFQATT and CDR2 SNEGSKA (reference sequence). CDR3 DNA: TGCAGTGCTAGATTCGGGAACACTGAAGCTTTCTTT. Translated: CSARFGNTEAFF.

This clonotype appeared many times. The V call is TRBV20-1, the J call TRBJ2-2; 11 bases agree with TRBD2. CDR3 size: 15 residues. With V trimmed by 2 bases and J by 6 bases, 5 bases remained unmatched. Germline CDR1 reads DFQATT; CDR2 reads SNEGSKA (reference sequence). The CDR3 is CSARLTSGSPGELFF. DNA for the CDR3: TGCAGTGCTAGATTAACTAGCGGGAGTCCCGGGGAGCTGTTTTTT.

The table lists this clonotype with a few counts. The V and J genes are TRBV5-1 and TRBJ2-1; a possible D gene is TRBD1 (5 bases). The CDR3 has 15 residues. Germline V CDR1 and CDR2: SGHRS, YFSETQ. Trimming took off 3 bases at V and 6 bases at J, with 16 bases between the two ends. CDR3 sequence: CASSSQILTVNEQFF. The CDR3 DNA reads as TGCGCCAGCAGCTCCCAAATCCTGACAGTCAATGAGCAGTTCTTC.

There are a few counts of this clonotype. The CDR3 DNA sequence: TGTGCCAGTAGCAGAAAATGGGACATGAGCACCGGGGAGCTGTTTTTT. Its translation: CASSRKWDMSTGELFF. This rearrangement joins TRBV19 to TRBJ2-2, with D possibly being TRBD1 (6 bases). The CDR3 contains 16 residues. CDR1 is LNHDA, CDR2 SQIVND, per germline (reference sequence). The V gene lost 6 bases and the J gene lost 4 bases, with 18 bases spanning the gap.

This clonotype was detected only a few times. This chain joins TRBV12-3 or TRBV12-4 and TRBJ2-1, with TRBD2 identical over 7 bases. The trim removed 2 bases at V and 0 bases at J, leaving 1 base unmatched. The CDR3 extends over 15 amino acids. The CDR3 sequence: CASSLRTSSYNEQFF. CDR3 nucleotides: TGTGCCAGCAGTTTAAGGACTAGCTCCTACAATGAGCAGTTCTTC.